This is a list of T cell receptor beta chains from one sample in a study of graft-versus-host responses after intestinal transplantation. The data were produced by immunoSEQ multiplex PCR, yet TCRdb's version contains in-frame clones alone and is incomplete. The sample gives a few thousand clones, around 83% of which show up once; roughly 8% is in the top ten. Sequences were derived from ileum tissue, sampled around four months after intestinal transplantation. All receptors come from a human patient who received an intestinal transplant, so some T cells may come from the graft donor. The CDR3 runs from the conserved cysteine through the conserved F or W. D genes are given only for firm matches. A clone size is listed for some rows: how often the clone was seen (once, few, many), or a class if it is expanded.

v_gene	d_gene	j_gene	abundance	CDR3aa	CDR3nt
TRBV4-3	TRBD2	TRBJ2-1	-	CASSHTSGMRRGEQFF	TGCGCCAGCAGCCACACTAGCGGGATGAGGCGTGGTGAGCAGTTCTTC
TRBV5-4	-	TRBJ1-1	-	CASSLQSVHTEAFF	TGTGCCAGCAGCCTCCAGTCTGTTCACACTGAAGCTTTCTTT
TRBV18	-	TRBJ2-1	-	CASSPTSSYNEQFF	TGTGCCAGCTCACCAACTAGCTCCTACAATGAGCAGTTCTTC
TRBV25-1	-	TRBJ1-5	-	CASSDKGGNQPQHF	TGTGCCAGCAGTGATAAGGGTGGTAATCAGCCCCAGCATTTT
TRBV15	TRBD1	TRBJ2-7	-	CATSRVFRDREYEQYF	TGTGCCACCAGCAGAGTGTTTAGGGACAGGGAATACGAGCAGTACTTC
TRBV30	-	TRBJ2-2	-	CAWIRGPTNTGELFF	TGTGCCTGGATAAGAGGGCCGACGAACACCGGGGAGCTGTTTTTT
TRBV4-2	TRBD2	TRBJ2-7	-	CASSQVGLAGFSSYEQYF	TGTGCCAGCAGCCAAGTAGGGCTAGCGGGGTTCAGCTCCTACGAGCAGTACTTC
TRBV9	-	TRBJ2-1	-	CASSVVRVYYNEQFF	TGTGCCAGCAGCGTAGTAAGGGTTTACTACAATGAGCAGTTCTTC
TRBV10-3	-	TRBJ2-5	few	CAISESTQGTREQYF	TGTGCCATCAGTGAGTCGACTCAGGGAACGCGTGAGCAGTACTTC
TRBV5-3	-	TRBJ2-5	-	CARSFPTGSVARETQYF	TGTGCCAGAAGCTTTCCCACAGGGTCGGTTGCGCGAGAGACCCAGTACTTC
TRBV6-1	-	TRBJ1-6	-	CASTLALDSPLHF	TGTGCCAGCACCCTGGCTTTGGATTCACCCCTCCACTTT
TRBV18	TRBD1	TRBJ1-5	once	CATLSGTGFGQPQHF	TGTGCCACGCTGTCCGGGACAGGGTTCGGGCAGCCCCAGCATTTT
TRBV30	-	TRBJ2-1	few	CAWSEEGNEQFF	TGTGCCTGGAGTGAGGAGGGCAATGAGCAGTTCTTC
TRBV6-5	TRBD2	TRBJ2-7	-	CASGYAGVHEQYF	TGTGCCAGCGGATATGCGGGAGTCCACGAGCAGTACTTC
TRBV30	-	TRBJ1-2	large	CAWQRGYGYTF	TGTGCCTGGCAGCGAGGCTATGGCTACACCTTC
TRBV5-1	-	TRBJ1-1	-	CASRENSNTEAFF	TGCGCCAGCCGGGAGAATTCAAACACTGAAGCTTTCTTT
TRBV6-5	-	TRBJ1-4	-	CASSENEKLFF	TGTGCCAGCAGTGAAAATGAAAAACTGTTTTTT
TRBV12-5	-	TRBJ1-1	-	CASGLKGREAFF	TGTGCTAGTGGTTTAAAGGGCAGAGAAGCTTTCTTT